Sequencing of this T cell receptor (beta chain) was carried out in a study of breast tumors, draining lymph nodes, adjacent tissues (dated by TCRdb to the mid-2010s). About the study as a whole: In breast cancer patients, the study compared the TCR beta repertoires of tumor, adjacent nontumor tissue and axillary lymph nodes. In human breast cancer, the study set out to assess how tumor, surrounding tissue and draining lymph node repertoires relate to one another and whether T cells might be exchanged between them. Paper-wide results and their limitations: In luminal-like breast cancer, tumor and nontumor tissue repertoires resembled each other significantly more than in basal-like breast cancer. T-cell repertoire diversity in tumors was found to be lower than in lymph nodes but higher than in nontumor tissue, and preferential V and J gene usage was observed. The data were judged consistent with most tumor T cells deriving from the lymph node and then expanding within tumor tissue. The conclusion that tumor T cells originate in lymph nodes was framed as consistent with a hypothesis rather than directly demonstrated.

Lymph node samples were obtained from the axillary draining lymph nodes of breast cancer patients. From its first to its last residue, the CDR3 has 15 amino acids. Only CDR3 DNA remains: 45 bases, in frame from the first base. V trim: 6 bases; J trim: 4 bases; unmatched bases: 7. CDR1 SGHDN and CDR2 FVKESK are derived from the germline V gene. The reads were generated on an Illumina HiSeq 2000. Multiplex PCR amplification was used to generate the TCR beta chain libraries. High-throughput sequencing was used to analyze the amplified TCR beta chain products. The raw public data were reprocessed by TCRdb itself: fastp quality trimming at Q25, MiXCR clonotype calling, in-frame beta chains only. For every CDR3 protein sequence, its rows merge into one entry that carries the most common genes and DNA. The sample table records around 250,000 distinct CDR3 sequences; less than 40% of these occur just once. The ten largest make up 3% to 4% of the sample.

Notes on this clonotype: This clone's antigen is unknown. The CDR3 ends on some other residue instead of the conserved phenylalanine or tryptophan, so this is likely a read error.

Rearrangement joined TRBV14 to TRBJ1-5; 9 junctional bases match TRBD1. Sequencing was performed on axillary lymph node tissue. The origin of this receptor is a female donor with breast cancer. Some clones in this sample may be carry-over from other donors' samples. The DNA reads TGTGCCAGCAGAGCCGGGACAGGGACAAATCAGCCCCAGCATTAT. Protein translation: CASRAGTGTNQPQHY.